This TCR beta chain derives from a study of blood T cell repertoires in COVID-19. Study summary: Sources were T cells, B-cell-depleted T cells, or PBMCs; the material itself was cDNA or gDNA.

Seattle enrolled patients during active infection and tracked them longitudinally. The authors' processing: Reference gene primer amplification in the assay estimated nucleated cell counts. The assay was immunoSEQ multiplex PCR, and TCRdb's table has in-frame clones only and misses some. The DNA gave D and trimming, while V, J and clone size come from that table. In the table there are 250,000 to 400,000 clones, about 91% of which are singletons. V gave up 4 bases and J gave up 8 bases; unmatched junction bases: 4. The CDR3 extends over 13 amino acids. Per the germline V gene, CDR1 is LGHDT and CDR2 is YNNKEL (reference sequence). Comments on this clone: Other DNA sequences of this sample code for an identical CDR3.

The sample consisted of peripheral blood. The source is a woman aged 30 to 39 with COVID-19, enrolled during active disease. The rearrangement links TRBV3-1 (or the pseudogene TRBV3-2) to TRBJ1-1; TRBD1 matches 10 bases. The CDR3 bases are TGTGCCAGCAGCCGGGACAGGGGAGCCGAAGCTTTCTTT. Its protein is CASSRDRGAEAFF.